Following are 27 T cell receptor beta chains from one sample sequenced in a study of cytomegalovirus exposure and HLA in healthy donors. Primers included in the PCR were 60 Vbeta and 13 Jbeta primers. Repertoires were generated with immunoSEQ multiplex PCR, while TCRdb's copy carries only in-frame clones and drops some. Its listing shows approximately 43,000 clones. What was sequenced was PBMCs. The source is a woman between 25 and 40 years old in good health and CMV-seronegative.

The chain links TRBV5-6 to TRBJ2-1; tentative D call: TRBD2 (6 bases). Trimming removed 1 base at V and 6 bases at J, with 8 bases between. CDR3 length equals 13 residues. Germline V gene sequence: CDR1 SGHDT, CDR2 YYEEEE. CDR3 in amino acids: CASSLLGGNEQFF. Here the CDR3 DNA reads TGTGCCAGCAGCTTGTTGGGGGGCAATGAGCAGTTCTTC.

The chain recombines TRBV7-9 with TRBJ2-5, with 9 bases identical to TRBD2. V lost 7 bases, J lost 5 bases, and 11 bases stayed unmatched. CDR3 length equals 15 residues. Germline loops: CDR1 SEHNR, CDR2 FQNEAQ (reference sequence). CDR3 nucleotide sequence: TGTGCCAGCAACCGACTAGCGGAGTCGTTTGAGACCCAGTACTTC. Its translation is CASNRLAESFETQYF.

CDR3 in amino acids: CASSSLGPSNTEAFF. The DNA of the CDR3 is TGCGCCAGCAGTTCGCTGGGGCCGTCGAACACTGAAGCTTTCTTT. The chain links TRBV10-2 to TRBJ1-1, with D maybe TRBD1 (5 bases). CDR1 WSHSY and CDR2 SAAADI come from the germline V gene. V was cut by 5 bases and J by 1 base, with 14 bases left in between. This CDR3 has 15 amino acids.

This chain connects TRBV5-4 to TRBJ2-5; D is perhaps TRBD2 (6 bases). V lost 7 bases and J 3 bases, leaving 19 bases between the germline ends. CDR3 size: 15 residues. Per germline, CDR1 SGHNT and CDR2 YYREEE (reference sequence). For the CDR3, the DNA is TGTGCCAGCGCCTTATCGGGGCGGGGAGAAGAGACCCAGTACTTC. Translated, it gives CASALSGRGEETQYF.

The genes are TRBV5-1 and TRBJ2-7, with no clear D. This CDR3 has 20 residues. The germline gives CDR1 SGHRS, CDR2 YFSETQ. V dropped 1 base and J dropped 3 bases, with 29 bases sitting between them. In nucleotides, the CDR3 is TGCGCCAGCAGCTTGAGCTACGACGCTCCTCGGCTGAGAGGCAACTACGAGCAGTACTTC. This translates into CASSLSYDAPRLRGNYEQYF.

About this clone: One end of the junction is discordant with germline, which a read error may explain. The chain is built from TRBV6-5 and TRBJ2-1; 8 nucleotides match TRBD2. From germline, CDR1 is MNHEY and CDR2 SVGAGI. The CDR3 runs 16 residues. The CDR3 DNA reads as TGTGCCAGCAGTTACTCCGGGGGGGGCTCCGACAATGAGCAGTTCTTC. Amino acids: CASSYSGGGSDNEQFF.

V is TRBV5-1 and J is TRBJ2-7, with 10 bases matching TRBD2. This CDR3 is 15 amino acids long. Germline trimming cut 3 bases from V and 1 base from J; bases unmatched to any gene: 4. Per germline, CDR1 SGHRS and CDR2 YFSETQ. CDR3 sequence: CASSSELAGSYEQYF. In DNA form, the CDR3 reads TGCGCCAGCAGCTCAGAACTAGCGGGATCCTACGAGCAGTACTTC.

The gene calls are TRBV30 and TRBJ1-2; D call uncertain. Per germline, CDR1 GTSNPN and CDR2 SVGIG (reference sequence). Deletions cut 2 bases from V and 2 bases from J, with 9 bases between. CDR3 size: 13 residues. CDR3 sequence (DNA): TGTGCCTGGAGTATCGGACTGAACTATGGCTACACCTTC. It specifies CAWSIGLNYGYTF.

V and J are TRBV18 and TRBJ2-1; 15 nucleotides agree with TRBD2. The CDR3 runs to 16 residues. The V gene end was trimmed by 3 bases and the J gene end by 3 bases; junction bases not matched to a gene: 0. CDR1 and CDR2 from the germline V gene are KGHSH and LQKENI. DNA of the CDR3: TGTGCCAGCTCACCGGGACTAGCGGGAGGCTACAATGAGCAGTTCTTC. This gives the protein CASSPGLAGGYNEQFF.

The genes are TRBV6-1 and TRBJ2-7, with unresolved D. This CDR3 is 12 amino acids long. Germline loops: CDR1 MNHNS, CDR2 SASEGT. The V end was cut by 3 bases, the J end by 4 bases, with 7 bases between. The CDR3 sequence is CASSEAVYEQYF. CDR3 in DNA: TGTGCCAGCAGTGAGGCAGTGTACGAGCAGTACTTC.

The chain combines TRBV28 with TRBJ2-7; no clear D gene. This CDR3 has 15 residues. V lost 6 bases to trimming and J lost 2 bases, with 17 bases between them. The germline V gene has CDR1 MDHEN and CDR2 SYDVKM. The CDR3 DNA reads TGTGCCAGCAGCCCTTCATTGGCTTTCGCCTACGAGCAGTACTTC. It translates to CASSPSLAFAYEQYF.

The V gene is TRBV6-5, the J gene TRBJ2-1, with TRBD2 identical over 9 bases. Germline V gene sequence: CDR1 MNHEY, CDR2 SVGAGI. The CDR3 is made up of 14 amino acids. The ends lost 6 bases at V and 6 bases at J; junction bases unmatched: 6. DNA for the CDR3: TGTGCCAGCAGGGCGGGAGGGAAGGGCAATGAGCAGTTCTTC. Its protein is CASRAGGKGNEQFF.

The V gene is TRBV19, the J gene TRBJ2-1, with 8 bases aligning to TRBD2. The CDR3 is made up of 15 amino acids. Looked up from germline, CDR1 is LNHDA and CDR2 is SQIVND (reference sequence). The V segment lost 6 bases and the J segment 5 bases; nucleotides outside the gene matches: 9. CDR3 bases: TGTGCCAGTAGCTCCACTAGCGGATCCGACAATGAGCAGTTCTTC. Translating it yields CASSSTSGSDNEQFF.

The gene calls are TRBV19 and TRBJ2-1; 10 bases are shared with TRBD2. Germline CDR1 and CDR2: LNHDA and SQIVND (reference sequence). The CDR3 runs to 15 residues. V gave up 6 bases and J gave up 4 bases; unmatched junction bases: 6. The CDR3 DNA follows: TGTGCCAGTAGCCAGTCTAGCGGGAGTTACAATGAGCAGTTCTTC. This encodes CASSQSSGSYNEQFF.

This sequence joins TRBV27 and TRBJ1-5; maybe TRBD1 (5 bases). Germline V gene sequence: CDR1 MNHEY, CDR2 SMNVEV (reference sequence). Trimming took 3 bases from V and 6 from J, leaving 12 bases between them. The CDR3 extends over 14 amino acids. CDR3 sequence: CASSLSQGGQPQHF. CDR3 in DNA: TGTGCCAGCAGTTTGTCCCAGGGCGGTCAGCCCCAGCATTTT.

This chain uses TRBV28 with TRBJ2-7; 13 positions match TRBD2. This CDR3 is built from 16 residues. The germline V gene encodes CDR1 MDHEN and CDR2 SYDVKM. Losses at the gene ends were 5 bases for V and 4 bases for J; bases not matched to a gene: 8. For the CDR3, the DNA is TGTGCCAGCAGTGGAGGACTAGCGGGAGTTCAGTACGAGCAGTACTTC. Translating it yields CASSGGLAGVQYEQYF.

This chain links TRBV7-2 with TRBJ2-3; 13 bases are shared with TRBD2. V shed 4 bases and J 5 bases; nucleotides not matched to a gene: 6. Germline CDR1 and CDR2: SGHTA and FQGNSA. The CDR3 length is 16 residues. CDR3 region: CASSSRTSGSVDTQYF. For the CDR3, the DNA is TGTGCCAGCAGCTCGCGGACTAGCGGGAGTGTAGATACGCAGTATTTT.

The chain employs TRBV29-1 and TRBJ2-3, with D perhaps matching TRBD1 (5 bases). The CDR3 is 14 amino acids. Germline values: CDR1 SQVTM, CDR2 ANQGSEA. Trimming took off 6 bases at V and 14 bases at J, with 27 bases between the two ends. DNA of the CDR3: TGCAGCGTGTTATTACGGGCAGGGTGGGTCAGTGGGTATTTT. Its protein product is CSVLLRAGWVSGYF.

The chain recombines TRBV7-9 with TRBJ1-3, with a possible D match to TRBD1 (6 bases). The CDR3 is 16 residues long. Germline CDR1 and CDR2: SEHNR and FQNEAQ (reference sequence). The ends were cut back, 2 bases at V and 2 bases at J, with 13 bases in the middle. CDR3 in DNA: TGTGCCAGCAGCTTATCGTCAGGGGTGGCTGGAAACACCATATATTTT. Protein sequence: CASSLSSGVAGNTIYF.

J is TRBJ2-1 and V is TRBV5-1, with TRBD2 as a possible D gene (5 bases). V lost 2 bases to trimming and J lost 5 bases, with 8 bases between them. Germline V lookup: CDR1 SGHRS, CDR2 YFSETQ. This CDR3 region has 13 residues. The CDR3 loop reads CASSFGVDNEQFF. CDR3 DNA sequence: TGCGCCAGCAGCTTCGGGGTGGACAATGAGCAGTTCTTC.

The gene calls are TRBV7-6 and TRBJ2-7; weak D call: TRBD1 (6 bases). Germline V CDR1 and CDR2: SGHVS, FNYEAQ. This CDR3 is built from 16 residues. V lost 5 bases and J lost 4, with 21 bases in between. The CDR3 DNA reads as TGTGCCAGCAGCCCATCAATCCAGGACAGTCCTTACGAGCAGTACTTC. Protein sequence: CASSPSIQDSPYEQYF.

The chain employs TRBV7-2 and TRBJ2-1, with a possible D match to TRBD2 (6 bases). Germline CDR1 reads SGHTA; CDR2 reads FQGNSA. CDR3 length: 14 amino acids. V lost 5 bases, J lost 4 bases, and 12 bases lay in between. The CDR3 coding sequence is TGTGCCAGCAGCCCGCGGGAAGAATACAATGAGCAGTTCTTC. Encoded protein: CASSPREEYNEQFF.

The chain uses TRBV18 and TRBJ1-2; 7 bases align to TRBD1. The length of the CDR3 is 15 residues. J was trimmed by 0 bases and V by 5 bases; bases with no gene match: 6. Looked up from germline, CDR1 is KGHSH and CDR2 is LQKENI. CDR3 amino acids: CASSGTGATNYGYTF. DNA of the CDR3: TGTGCCAGCTCAGGCACAGGGGCGACTAACTATGGCTACACCTTC.

This sequence joins TRBV11-3 and TRBJ2-5, with D maybe TRBD2 (6 bases). CDR3 length equals 14 residues. Trimming took 4 bases from V and 1 from J, leaving 10 bases between them. Per the germline V gene, CDR1 is SGHNT and CDR2 is YENEEA. The CDR3 region is CASSYSSVQETQYF. The CDR3 DNA reads as TGTGCCAGCAGCTACTCTAGCGTCCAAGAGACCCAGTACTTC.

This chain joins TRBV6-1 and TRBJ1-2; TRBD1 matches at 8 bases. In germline, CDR1 is MNHNS, CDR2 SASEGT. The CDR3 contains 14 residues. With 5 bases clipped from V and 5 bases from J, the junction kept 7 bases outside the gene matches. The CDR3 here is CASSPDRGHYGYTF. The CDR3 DNA sequence: TGTGCCAGCAGTCCTGACAGGGGACATTATGGCTACACCTTC.

The chain combines TRBV30 with TRBJ2-7; 7 bases are a match to TRBD1. This CDR3 is 13 amino acids long. The V gene end was trimmed by 1 base and the J gene end by 2 bases; junction bases not matched to a gene: 2. Germline V gene lookup returns CDR1 GTSNPN and CDR2 SVGIG (reference sequence). The CDR3 nucleotides are TGTGCCTGGAGTGGACAGGGCCCCTACGAGCAGTACTTC. It is translated as CAWSGQGPYEQYF.

This CDR3 is CASSLSTDTQYF. Written as DNA, the CDR3 is TGCGCCAGCAGCCTGAGCACAGATACGCAGTATTTT. The chain employs TRBV5-1 and TRBJ2-3; the D is unclear. The CDR3 covers 12 residues. The V gene lost 4 bases and the J gene lost 0 bases, with 3 bases spanning the gap. The V gene's germline CDR1 is SGHRS and CDR2 YFSETQ.